This is a list of T cell receptor beta chains from one sample in a study of regulatory T cells in long-lasting Graves disease. TCRdb re-analysed the multiplex PCR reads in MiXCR, keeping a single row per CDR3 protein. The table has 550,000 to 650,000 distinct CDR3 sequences, roughly a sixth seen once. This sample was shared with a second study, whose subject was T cells in Graves' hyperthyroidism and ophthalmopathy.

Here the sequenced sample was peripheral blood mononuclear cells (PBMCs), taken at new diagnosis, from a patient treated with antithyroid drugs. The receptors come from a man aged 18 to 35 with Graves disease. CDR3s include the opening cysteine and the closing phenylalanine or tryptophan. A D gene is named only where the DNA matches it firmly. Size values are once, few and many counts, or a class for expanded clones, and some rows have none.

TGCGCCAGCAGCCCCACTTTTGGCCCCGGCTTCTATGGCTACACCTTC | CASSPTFGPGFYGYTF | TRBJ1-2 | few | TRBV4-1 | NA
TGTGCCAGCAGCCGCCGGACTAGCGGGAGGAGTAGTGAGCAGTTCTTC | CASSRRTSGRSSEQFF | TRBJ2-1 | NA | TRBV7-9 | TRBD2
TGTGCCAGCAGCCGTGGACAGGGGTCTCGAGGCTACACCTTC | CASSRGQGSRGYTF | TRBJ1-2 | few | TRBV14 | TRBD1
TGTGCCAGCAGCCCCTCGGAATTGACAGGGCTTCTAGCGTATTTT | CASSPSELTGLLAYF | TRBJ2-3 | many | TRBV11-2 | TRBD1
TGTGCCAGCAAGGGGGGATTAAAAGAGACCCAGTACTTC | CASKGGLKETQYF | TRBJ2-5 | many | TRBV28 | NA
TGTGCCAGCAGAGGAGACAGGGGGTCCTCCAATGAGCAGTTCTTC | CASRGDRGSSNEQFF | TRBJ2-1 | few | TRBV2 | TRBD1
TGTGCCAGCAGCGTAGGGTCGGTCGGTGGCACTGAAGCTTTCTTT | CASSVGSVGGTEAFF | TRBJ1-1 | few | TRBV9 | NA
TGTGCCAGCAGCACGAAGGACAGGGGAGAGACCCAGTACTTC | CASSTKDRGETQYF | TRBJ2-5 | few | TRBV5-4 | TRBD1
TGTGCCAATACTAGCGGGAGGGAGGGAACCTACGAGCAGTACTTC | CANTSGREGTYEQYF | TRBJ2-7 | NA | TRBV6-1 | TRBD2
TGCGCCAGCAGCCAAGTATCCGGGGATACGCAGTATTTT | CASSQVSGDTQYF | TRBJ2-3 | NA | TRBV4-1 | NA
TGTGCCTCCAACAGCGACCCAGGGGGTTCACCCCTCCACTTT | CASNSDPGGSPLHF | TRBJ1-6 | NA | TRBV10-3 | TRBD1
TGCGCCAGCAGAACTCTTTTCTCCTACGAGCAGTACTTC | CASRTLFSYEQYF | TRBJ2-7 | NA | TRBV5-1 | NA
TGCAGTGCGCCAATGAACACTGAAGCTTTCTTT | CSAPMNTEAFF | TRBJ1-1 | many | TRBV20-1 | NA
TGTGCCAGCAGCTTTGCGGGTAGCTACGCAGATACGCAGTATTTT | CASSFAGSYADTQYF | TRBJ2-3 | many | TRBV13 | NA
TGTGCCAGCAGCTTTAGTCTTAGGGGCAGTGAAGCTTTCTTT | CASSFSLRGSEAFF | TRBJ1-1 | few | TRBV7-2 | NA
TGCAGTGCGAAGACTAGCGGGAGGGCCCAAAGCACAGATACGCAGTATTTT | CSAKTSGRAQSTDTQYF | TRBJ2-3 | many | TRBV20-1 | TRBD2